This TCR beta chain was identified in a study of blood T cell repertoires in COVID-19. Turning to the study itself: The cDNA or gDNA used as material had been derived from T cells, B-cell-depleted T cells, or PBMCs.

Sequenced by immunoSEQ multiplex PCR; TCRdb stores in-frame clones only, minus some. The profile shows roughly 140,000 clones, approximately 87% of them singletons. Germline V gives CDR1 SGHNT, CDR2 YYREEE (reference sequence). This CDR3 region has 14 residues. V dropped 2 bases and J dropped 4 bases, with 11 bases sitting between them. Across 20 to 25 US areas, participants ranged in age from roughly 18 to 95 years. Participants had their cohort set by participant-reported clinical history. Recovered status in Cohort 3 required two negative PCRs, clearance, or symptom resolution. The clonotype comes from a man between 60 and 70 years old who had recovered from COVID-19. This rearrangement joins TRBV5-4 to TRBJ2-3; maybe TRBD2 (6 bases). Sample: PBMCs or T cells enriched from blood (not recorded which). In DNA, the CDR3 is TGTGCCAGCAGCTTCGGGAGTAGCGCAGATACGCAGTATTTT. Encoded protein: CASSFGSSADTQYF. The entire variable domain, with the rest obtained from reference TRBV5-4 and TRBJ2-3, is as follows: ETGVTQSPTHLIKTRGQQVTLRCSSQSGHNTVSWYQQALGQGPQFIFQYYREEENGRGNFPPRFSGLQFPNYSSELNVNALELDDSALYLCASSFGSSADTQYFGPGTRLTVL.